This T cell receptor beta chain was recorded in a study of blood T cells in healthy people across ages. Study-level findings and limits: CMV status of donors was unknown, possibly confounding expanded clonotype changes.

A J-beta primer mix and a sample-barcoded 5' primer were used in a second PCR of about 6 to 12 cycles. TCRdb redid the calling of the 5' RACE reads with MiXCR, one entry per CDR3 protein. This table has 1.5 million to 2 million distinct CDR3 sequences, 28% appearing once. This clonotype was detected many times. Its specificity is unknown. The length of the CDR3 is 12 residues. The V end was cut by 5 bases, the J end by 5 bases, with 7 bases between. The germline CDR1 and CDR2 sequences are MDHEN and SYDVKM. This chain links TRBV28 with TRBJ1-5; D gene unclear. Sequencing input: blood. The TCR comes from a woman in her thirties in good health. CDR3 DNA sequence: TGTGCCAGCAGTCGGCCCGATCAGCCCCAGCATTTT. Its protein product is CASSRPDQPQHF.